A selection of T cell receptor beta chains follows, all from one sample in a study of radiation and T cells in renal cell carcinoma. Some clones are missing from TCRdb's copy, which holds only in-frame ones; the method was immunoSEQ multiplex PCR. The table has about 16,000 clones, 50% seen once. The sample consisted of tumor tissue, taken from a patient whose treatment included radiotherapy and nephrectomy. These receptors all come from a woman aged 60 to 75 with renal cell carcinoma. Both conserved end residues are part of each CDR3. A D gene is named only where the DNA matches it firmly. A clone size is listed for some rows: how often the clone was seen (once, few, many), or a class if it is expanded.

V gene	D gene	J gene	clone size	CDR3 DNA	CDR3 protein
TRBV5-5	.	TRBJ1-1	.	TGTGCCAGCAGCCCAATGGGGAACACTGAAGCTTTCTTT	CASSPMGNTEAFF
TRBV11-3	.	TRBJ2-3	.	TGTGCCAGCAGCTTAGGTCGCCAGGGAGGCACAGATACGCAGTATTTT	CASSLGRQGGTDTQYF
TRBV9	.	TRBJ2-2	few	TGTGCCAGCAGCGTAGAGTCGGGGAGAAGCACCGGGGAGCTGTTTTTT	CASSVESGRSTGELFF
TRBV5-6	.	TRBJ2-2	.	TGTGCCAGCAGCTGGGGGACTGGAAACACCGGGGAGCTGTTTTTT	CASSWGTGNTGELFF
TRBV9	TRBD1	TRBJ2-7	.	TGTGCCAGCAGCTTGGCGGGGACAGGGGTGTACGAGCAGTACTTC	CASSLAGTGVYEQYF
TRBV19	.	TRBJ2-3	.	TGTGCCAGTAGTATCAGGGGTATAACAGATACGCAGTATTTT	CASSIRGITDTQYF
TRBV18	.	TRBJ2-1	.	TGTGCCAGCTCACCAGGGGGGCCCGCCTACAATGAGCAGTTCTTC	CASSPGGPAYNEQFF
TRBV5-6	.	TRBJ1-1	many	TGTGCCAGCAGCTTGGGGCAGGGAGGGAGAGCTTTCTTT	CASSLGQGGRAFF
TRBV30	.	TRBJ2-3	once	TGTGCCTGGAGCGCCTACCGATGGGATACGCAGTATTTT	CAWSAYRWDTQYF
TRBV5-5	TRBD1	TRBJ1-3	.	TGCGCCAGCAGCCAAGGTGGGAGGGGGCTGGACACCATATATTTT	CASSQGGRGLDTIYF
TRBV5-1	TRBD1	TRBJ2-4	few	TGCGCCAGCAGCTTAGGGACAGGGGATACCAAAAACATTCAGTACTTC	CASSLGTGDTKNIQYF
TRBV11-3	TRBD1	TRBJ2-7	once	TGTGCCAGCAGCCCGAGGACAGGGAAAGAGCAGTACTTC	CASSPRTGKEQYF
TRBV5-5	TRBD2	TRBJ2-7	once	TGTGCCAGCAGCTTTGGTCTAGCGGGAGATAGGTCCTACGAGCAGTACTTC	CASSFGLAGDRSYEQYF
TRBV4-1	TRBD2	TRBJ2-1	.	TGCGCCAGCAGCCAATCCACCGGGACTAGCGGGAGGACGGATGAGCAGTTCTTC	CASSQSTGTSGRTDEQFF
TRBV9	TRBD1	TRBJ2-5	few	TGTGCCAGCAGCGTGGGACAGGGGAGGTGGGAGACCCAGTACTTC	CASSVGQGRWETQYF
TRBV27	.	TRBJ2-3	once	TGTGCCAGCAGTTTCTTAGACTACACAGATACGCAGTATTTT	CASSFLDYTDTQYF
TRBV6-6	.	TRBJ1-3	few	TGTGCCAGCAGCGACAGGAGGTGGGGAAACACCATATATTTT	CASSDRRWGNTIYF
TRBV7-2	TRBD1	TRBJ1-1	.	TGTGCCAGCAGCTCGCCTGGGACAGGGGGCACTGAAGCTTTCTTT	CASSSPGTGGTEAFF
TRBV5-4	.	TRBJ1-2	large	TGTGCCAGCAGCGCCCCCCGGGCTAACTATGGCTACACCTTC	CASSAPRANYGYTF
TRBV2	.	TRBJ2-3	.	TGTGCCAGCCTCAGGACAACTAGCACAGATACGCAGTATTTT	CASLRTTSTDTQYF
TRBV4-1	TRBD1	TRBJ2-3	.	TGCGCCAGCAGCCTGACCGGGACAGAATCAGATACGCAGTATTTT	CASSLTGTESDTQYF
TRBV6-4	.	TRBJ2-3	medium-sized	TGTGCCAGCAGTGACTCGGCGGGACGCACGCAGTATTTT	CASSDSAGRTQYF
TRBV6-6	TRBD1	TRBJ1-2	few	TGTGCCAGCAGTACAGGGGGCGGAAACTATGGCTACACCTTC	CASSTGGGNYGYTF
TRBV29-1	.	TRBJ1-5	.	TGCAGCGCCGGACAGAAAGATCAGCCCCAGCATTTT	CSAGQKDQPQHF
TRBV18	.	TRBJ1-3	.	TGTGCCAGCTCACCTTCCTCCCGGGGCCTCGTTGGAAACACCATATATTTT	CASSPSSRGLVGNTIYF
TRBV6-5	TRBD1	TRBJ2-1	few	TGTGCCAGCAGTCGACAGGGGGCGAATGAGCAGTTCTTC	CASSRQGANEQFF
TRBV5-8	.	TRBJ2-3	once	TGTGCCAGCAGCTTAGAGGAGGCCAGGGATACGCAGTATTTT	CASSLEEARDTQYF
TRBV5-6	.	TRBJ2-3	.	TGTGCCAGCAGCTTGGCCGGAGCGGCTAGCACAGATACGCAGTATTTT	CASSLAGAASTDTQYF
TRBV6-5	.	TRBJ2-3	.	TGTGCCAGCAGTGAATCGGATAGCACAGATACGCAGTATTTT	CASSESDSTDTQYF